The T cell receptor (beta chain) described here comes from a study of cytomegalovirus exposure and HLA in healthy donors. This CDR3 contains 15 residues. CDR1 is MNHEY and CDR2 is SVGAGI in the germline V gene. V shed 0 bases and J 5 bases; nucleotides not matched to a gene: 4. About this clone: Antigen unknown.

Study conclusions and caveats: A cluster of highly shared sequence variants was likely a sequencing artifact. As a later analysis revealed, the rate of TCR association differed by HLA locus, with DRB1 most and HLA-C fewest.

Vbeta (60) and Jbeta (13) primers were used in the PCR. The method was immunoSEQ multiplex PCR; TCRdb's version includes in-frame clones alone and lacks a portion of them. The data include some 50,000 clones; the top ten clones carry approximately 1.2%. The origin of this receptor is a woman between 40 and 50 years old in good health and CMV-seronegative. The material sequenced was PBMCs. This rearrangement joins TRBV6-5 to TRBJ2-1; 7 nucleotides agree with TRBD1. Here the CDR3 reads CASSYSGGQNNEQFF. CDR3 sequence (DNA): TGTGCCAGCAGTTACTCAGGGGGCCAAAACAATGAGCAGTTCTTC.